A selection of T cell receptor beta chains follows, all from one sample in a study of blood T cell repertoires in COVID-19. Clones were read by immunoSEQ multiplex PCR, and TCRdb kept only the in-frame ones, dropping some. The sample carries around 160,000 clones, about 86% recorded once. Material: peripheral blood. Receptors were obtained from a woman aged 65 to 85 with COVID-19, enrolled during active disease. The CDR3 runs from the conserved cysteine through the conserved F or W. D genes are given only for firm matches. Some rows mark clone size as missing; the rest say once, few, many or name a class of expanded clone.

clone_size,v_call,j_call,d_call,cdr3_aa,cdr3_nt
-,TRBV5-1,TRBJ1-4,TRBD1,CASSPGKGATNEKLFF,TGCGCCAGCAGCCCCGGAAAGGGGGCCACTAATGAAAAACTGTTTTTT
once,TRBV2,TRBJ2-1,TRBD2,CASSQTSGVPNEQFF,TGTGCCAGCAGTCAGACTAGCGGGGTTCCCAATGAGCAGTTCTTC
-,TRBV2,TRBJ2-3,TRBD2,CASSWATSGAHGTQYF,TGTGCCAGCAGTTGGGCGACTAGCGGGGCCCATGGAACGCAGTATTTT
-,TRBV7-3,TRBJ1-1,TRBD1,CASSLTGGETEAFF,TGTGCCAGCAGCCTGACAGGGGGAGAAACTGAAGCTTTCTTT
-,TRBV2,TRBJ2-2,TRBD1,CASHHPGQSTGELFF,TGTGCCAGCCACCACCCGGGACAGAGCACCGGGGAGCTGTTTTTT
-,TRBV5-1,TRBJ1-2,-,CASSLVGALANYGYTF,TGCGCCAGCAGCTTGGTGGGGGCACTAGCTAACTATGGCTACACCTTC
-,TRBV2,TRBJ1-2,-,CASSAQGEGYTF,TGTGCCAGCAGTGCACAGGGTGAGGGCTACACCTTC
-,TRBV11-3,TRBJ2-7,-,CASSLGIGDEQYF,TGTGCCAGCAGCTTAGGGATTGGAGACGAGCAGTACTTC
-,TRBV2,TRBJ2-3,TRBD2,CASNLAEPDTQYF,TGTGCCAGCAATCTAGCGGAGCCAGATACGCAGTATTTT
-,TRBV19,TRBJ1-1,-,CASSIPGGGHTEAFF,TGTGCCAGTAGTATCCCCGGGGGGGGGCACACTGAAGCTTTCTTT
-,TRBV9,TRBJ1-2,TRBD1,CASSPHRGGGYTF,TGTGCCAGCAGCCCCCACAGGGGAGGCGGCTACACCTTC
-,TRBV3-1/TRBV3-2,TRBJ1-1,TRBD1,CASSQRAGQGAPEAFF,TGTGCCAGCAGCCAGAGGGCGGGACAGGGGGCGCCTGAAGCTTTCTTT
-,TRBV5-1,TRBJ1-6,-,CASSLSGGDNSPLHF,TGCGCCAGCAGCTTGAGTGGCGGCGATAATTCACCCCTCCACTTT